These 22 T cell receptor beta chains originate from one sample sequenced in a study of T cell responses to AZD1222 COVID-19 vaccine. The repertoire was sequenced with immunoSEQ multiplex PCR; TCRdb's copy has only in-frame clones and lacks some. The sample includes 100,000 to 150,000 clones, 85% to 90% of them seen just once. The starting material was peripheral blood, obtained on day 0 of MenACWY control vaccination. These receptors all stem from an adult in good health.

This chain uses TRBV2 with TRBJ1-6; 9 bases match TRBD1. The CDR3 is made up of 15 amino acids. Germline trimming cut 3 bases from V and 7 bases from J; bases unmatched to any gene: 4. Germline V gene data show CDR1 as SNHLY and CDR2 as FYNNEI. CDR3 region: CASSDRGQGNSPLHF. Here the CDR3 DNA reads TGTGCCAGCAGTGACCGAGGACAGGGGAATTCACCCCTCCACTTT.

This chain connects TRBV11-1 to TRBJ1-1; 7 positions agree with TRBD1. In germline, CDR1 is SGHAT, CDR2 FQDESV (reference sequence). This CDR3 has 15 amino acids. The V gene end was trimmed by 5 bases and the J gene end by 0 bases; junction bases not matched to a gene: 6. This CDR3 is CASSRGQLMNTEAFF. CDR3 in DNA: TGTGCCAGCAGCCGGGGACAGCTCATGAACACTGAAGCTTTCTTT.

The CDR3 sequence: CASRVPAGPNYGYTF. In DNA form, the CDR3 reads TGTGCCAGCAGAGTTCCGGCAGGCCCAAACTATGGCTACACCTTC. The chain joins TRBV6-5 to TRBJ1-2; D unclear. Trimming stripped 6 bases from V and 2 bases from J, with 16 bases between. Germline CDR1 MNHEY, CDR2 SVGAGI. The CDR3 is 15 amino acids.

This sequence joins TRBV10-2 and TRBJ2-4; possible D gene TRBD2, 5 bases. This CDR3 is built from 20 residues. Trimming cost V 5 bases and J 3 bases, with 29 bases left between them. The germline V gene has CDR1 WSHSY and CDR2 SAAADI. CDR3 amino acids: CASSSTPTGGGWGIKNIQYF. Here the CDR3 DNA reads TGCGCCAGCAGTTCTACCCCGACGGGCGGAGGCTGGGGAATCAAAAACATTCAGTACTTC.

This chain joins TRBV6-1 and TRBJ2-7; 10 nucleotides line up with TRBD1. J was trimmed by 6 bases and V by 3 bases; bases with no gene match: 8. Germline V gene lookup returns CDR1 MNHNS and CDR2 SASEGT. The CDR3 loop spans 15 amino acids. This chain's CDR3 is CASSERRQGAGEQYF. The DNA of the CDR3 is TGTGCCAGCAGTGAGCGTAGACAGGGGGCAGGCGAGCAGTACTTC.

The chain uses TRBV4-1 and TRBJ1-1; TRBD1 might be the D (6 bases). The CDR3 has 16 residues. In germline, CDR1 is MGHRA, CDR2 YSYEKL. V dropped 2 bases and J dropped 0 bases, with 13 bases sitting between them. CDR3 coding DNA: TGCGCCAGCAGCCAAAGGGGGGGTGGGTTGAACACTGAAGCTTTCTTT. It specifies CASSQRGGGLNTEAFF.

The chain is built from TRBV19 and TRBJ2-2; perhaps TRBD1 as D (5 bases). Trimming shortened V by 5 bases and J by 0 bases, and 10 bases separated the two germline ends. This CDR3 spans 15 amino acids. Germline V gene lookup returns CDR1 LNHDA and CDR2 SQIVND (reference sequence). Written as DNA, the CDR3 is TGTGCCAGTAGTCGACAGAACTCGAACACCGGGGAGCTGTTTTTT. Encoded protein: CASSRQNSNTGELFF.

The rearrangement links TRBV6-2 or TRBV6-3 to TRBJ2-2; D call uncertain. The CDR3 runs to 15 residues. Trimming took off 7 bases at V and 6 bases at J, with 18 bases between the two ends. Germline values: CDR1 MNHEY, CDR2 SVGEGT. CDR3 region: CASNPLSSFSGELFF. The CDR3 nucleotides are TGTGCCAGCAACCCCCTTAGTTCCTTCTCCGGGGAGCTGTTTTTT.

The chain joins TRBV27 to TRBJ2-5, with D uncertain. CDR1 and CDR2 from the germline V gene are MNHEY and SMNVEV (reference sequence). The CDR3 is made up of 14 amino acids. Trimming took off 6 bases at V and 1 base at J, with 12 bases between the two ends. The CDR3 DNA is TGTGCCAGCAGGCTATCCTTCCTCCAAGAGACCCAGTACTTC. Residues: CASRLSFLQETQYF.

This clone was detected once. The CDR3 DNA reads as TGTGCCACCAGTGATTTAGGACTAGCGGGAACCTACGAGCAGTACTTC. As protein: CATSDLGLAGTYEQYF. The chain has TRBV24-1 and TRBJ2-7; 12 bases agree with TRBD2. Germline values: CDR1 KGHDR, CDR2 SFDVKD. The CDR3 spans 16 residues. Unmatched junction bases numbered 2, after V lost 1 base and J lost 2 bases.

This chain connects TRBV29-1 to TRBJ2-4; 7 bases align to TRBD2. V lost 6 bases and J lost 8; bases outside the gene matches: 13. CDR1 and CDR2 (germline): SQVTM, ANQGSEA. The CDR3 is 14 residues long. CDR3 loop: CSVALRQREDIQYF. The CDR3 DNA reads TGCAGCGTGGCACTACGACAACGGGAGGACATTCAGTACTTC.

The chain is built from TRBV27 and TRBJ2-7; 8 bases line up with TRBD2. V shed 5 bases, J shed 6 bases, and the junction held 15 bases outside the gene matches. The CDR3 is made up of 16 amino acids. Germline V gene data show CDR1 as MNHEY and CDR2 as SMNVEV (reference sequence). CDR3 sequence: CASSLFSGTSQAEQYF. The CDR3 bases are TGTGCCAGCAGTCTCTTCAGTGGGACTAGTCAAGCCGAGCAGTACTTC.

The chain couples TRBV11-2 to TRBJ2-7, with 7 bases fitting TRBD2. This CDR3 spans 16 amino acids. CDR1 and CDR2 from the germline V gene are SGHAT and FQNNGV. V lost 1 base, J lost 3 bases, and 9 bases stayed unmatched. In DNA form, the CDR3 reads TGTGCCAGCAGCTTAGCCCCGGGACTAACGGGCTACGAGCAGTACTTC. It translates to CASSLAPGLTGYEQYF.

The chain joins TRBV6-5 to TRBJ2-3; D not resolved. The CDR3 is 15 amino acids. Trimming removed 0 bases at V and 4 bases at J, with 11 bases between. Germline V gene sequence: CDR1 MNHEY, CDR2 SVGAGI. CDR3 sequence (DNA): TGTGCCAGCAGTTACTCGATTGTGCAGCCAGATACGCAGTATTTT. Translating it yields CASSYSIVQPDTQYF.

This chain uses TRBV27 with TRBJ1-1; no firm D call. Germline lookup yields CDR1 MNHEY and CDR2 SMNVEV (reference sequence). V lost 6 bases and J 0 bases, leaving 8 bases between the germline ends. This CDR3 comprises 13 residues. CDR3 coding DNA: TGTGCCAGCAGGAGGGAGATGAACACTGAAGCTTTCTTT. The encoded protein is CASRREMNTEAFF.

The chain carries TRBV5-8 and TRBJ2-1, with TRBD2 identical over 11 bases. After removal of 4 bases from V and 3 bases from J, the junction contained 9 bases not matched to a gene. The germline V gene encodes CDR1 SGHTS and CDR2 YDEGEE. The CDR3 covers 17 residues. CDR3 DNA: TGTGCCAGCAGCCGGGGTAGCGGGAGGGCCGACTACAATGAGCAGTTCTTC. It is translated as CASSRGSGRADYNEQFF.

In nucleotides, the CDR3 is TGTGCCAGCAGTAGAAAAATTTACAATGAGCAGTTCTTC. It yields the protein CASSRKIYNEQFF. The V and J genes are TRBV6-5 and TRBJ2-1; the D is unclear. Germline V lookup: CDR1 MNHEY, CDR2 SVGAGI. V gave up 5 bases and J gave up 4 bases, with 9 bases separating them. The CDR3 contains 13 residues.

The chain has TRBV4-2 and TRBJ2-7, with 8 bases that match TRBD1. V was pared by 5 bases and J by 4 bases, with 7 bases of the junction left unmatched. CDR1 and CDR2 (germline): LGHNA, YNFKEQ. This CDR3 region has 14 residues. For the CDR3, the DNA is TGTGCCAGCAGCACCGGGACAGGTAATTACGAGCAGTACTTC. Its translation: CASSTGTGNYEQYF.

This clone was counted between two and nine times. The chain combines TRBV4-3 with TRBJ1-2; the match to TRBD1 covers 7 bases. Germline trimming cut 0 bases from V and 2 bases from J; bases unmatched to any gene: 6. The CDR3 runs to 16 residues. Germline V CDR1 and CDR2: LGHNA, YSLEER. The CDR3 DNA follows: TGCGCCAGCAGCCAAGATGTCGCGACAGGGAACTATGGCTACACCTTC. Protein sequence: CASSQDVATGNYGYTF.

J is TRBJ1-2 and V is TRBV7-2; tentatively, D is TRBD1 (6 bases). There are 13 residues in the CDR3. V shed 5 bases and J shed 1 base, with 8 bases lying between them. The V gene's germline CDR1 is SGHTA and CDR2 FQGNSA. The CDR3 DNA sequence: TGTGCCAGCAGCATGGGACATAACTATGGCTACACCTTC. Protein: CASSMGHNYGYTF.

This sequence joins TRBV6-2 or TRBV6-3 and TRBJ1-6, with 8 bases that match TRBD1. The V and J ends lost 2 bases and 7 bases, in that order; junction bases with no gene match: 13. Germline CDR1 MNHEY, CDR2 SVGEGT. This CDR3 has 18 amino acids. The CDR3 here is CASSYPSFRTGTNSPLHF. DNA of the CDR3: TGTGCCAGCAGTTACCCGAGTTTCAGGACAGGGACCAATTCACCCCTCCACTTT.

This chain joins TRBV5-6 and TRBJ1-2; D is unresolved. The ends were cut back, 0 bases at V and 0 bases at J, with 15 bases in the middle. Germline V gene data show CDR1 as SGHDT and CDR2 as YYEEEE. The CDR3 has 17 amino acids. CDR3 sequence: CASSLAAPAGSNYGYTF. CDR3 DNA sequence: TGTGCCAGCAGCTTGGCCGCCCCCGCAGGTTCTAACTATGGCTACACCTTC.